The 29 T cell receptor beta chains reported below all come from one sample, sequenced in a study of blood T cell repertoires in COVID-19. Only in-frame clones appear in the TCRdb table, and some are missing; sequencing was by immunoSEQ multiplex PCR. The sample holds about 170,000 clones, 65% to 85% seen once. The sample was peripheral blood. These receptors were collected from a man between 65 and 85 years old with active or convalescent COVID-19.

The chain combines TRBV5-1 with TRBJ2-7; 8 bases align to TRBD1. The J segment lost 2 bases and the V segment lost 4 bases, leaving 5 bases of the junction unmatched. Germline CDR1 and CDR2: SGHRS and YFSETQ. This CDR3 has 14 amino acids. CDR3 residues: CASSRTGMTYEQYF. CDR3 DNA: TGCGCCAGCAGCAGGACAGGGATGACCTACGAGCAGTACTTC.

In its sample, this clone was seen a few times. The chain is built from TRBV28 and TRBJ1-2; D not certain. V gave up 6 bases and J gave up 3 bases, with 17 bases separating them. The CDR3 spans 15 residues. Germline CDR1 is MDHEN and CDR2 is SYDVKM. The CDR3 DNA reads as TGTGCCAGCAGCTCCCCAGGCGAACTCTACTATGGCTACACCTTC. This encodes CASSSPGELYYGYTF.

As DNA, the CDR3 is TGTGCCAGTAAGATGGGACAGGGGGCTAGAGAGACCCAGTACTTC. Translating it yields CASKMGQGARETQYF. The chain has TRBV19 and TRBJ2-5, with 12 bases identical to TRBD1. Losses at the gene ends were 7 bases for V and 4 bases for J; bases not matched to a gene: 7. This CDR3 has 15 residues. CDR1 is LNHDA and CDR2 is SQIVND in the germline V gene (reference sequence).

The rearrangement joins TRBV10-3 to TRBJ2-5, with D perhaps matching TRBD1 (5 bases). The length of the CDR3 is 15 residues. Germline CDR1 is ENHRY and CDR2 is SYGVKD. The V and J ends lost 4 bases and 2 bases respectively, with 14 bases between them. CDR3 nucleotides: TGTGCCATCAGTGGTGTAGGGGATCTACAAGAGACCCAGTACTTC. Translation: CAISGVGDLQETQYF.

The rearrangement uses TRBV28 and TRBJ1-3; D is unresolved. The V end lost 10 bases, the J end lost 15 bases, and 19 bases lay between the germline ends. This CDR3 contains 11 residues. Germline V gene lookup returns CDR1 MDHEN and CDR2 SYDVKM. The CDR3 DNA follows: TGTGCCACCCGATCTCACGGGGTCCAATATTTT. The encoded protein is CATRSHGVQYF.

The chain employs TRBV10-3 and TRBJ2-7; a weak D match, TRBD1 (6 bases). V was clipped by 8 bases and J by 7 bases, with 15 bases between them. From germline, CDR1 is ENHRY and CDR2 SYGVKD. The CDR3 is 12 residues long. The CDR3 is CAISSTQGEQYF. CDR3 sequence (DNA): TGTGCCATCTCCTCCACCCAGGGGGAGCAGTACTTC.

The rearrangement links TRBV5-1 to TRBJ1-2; 9 bases align to TRBD1. CDR1 is SGHRS, CDR2 YFSETQ, per germline. Losses at the gene ends were 4 bases for V and 9 bases for J; bases not matched to a gene: 7. This CDR3 region has 13 residues. The CDR3 here is CASSPDRGVSYTF. Written as DNA, the CDR3 is TGCGCCAGCAGCCCCGACAGGGGGGTGAGCTACACCTTC.

The V gene is TRBV6-2 or TRBV6-3, the J gene TRBJ2-7; D possibly corresponds to TRBD2 (6 bases). The V gene lost 0 bases and the J gene lost 0 bases, with 15 bases spanning the gap. The CDR3 runs to 17 residues. Germline-derived CDR1 and CDR2 are MNHEY and SVGEGT. The CDR3 bases are TGTGCCAGCAGTTACTCCTGGAACGGGGACTTCTCCTACGAGCAGTACTTC. Translated, it gives CASSYSWNGDFSYEQYF.

The chain recombines TRBV3-1 (or the pseudogene TRBV3-2) with TRBJ2-7; 9 bases agree with TRBD1. After removal of 2 bases from V and 5 bases from J, the junction contained 16 bases not matched to a gene. Germline assignment: CDR1 LGHDT and CDR2 YNNKEL (reference sequence). The CDR3 has 18 amino acids. The CDR3 DNA follows: TGTGCCAGCAGCCAAACGGACAGGGGAAATCTCAAGGGTCACGAGCAGTACTTC. This translates into CASSQTDRGNLKGHEQYF.

This chain links TRBV6-6 with TRBJ1-2; D is possibly TRBD1 (5 bases). The CDR3 consists of 14 residues. V was cut by 6 bases and J by 4 bases, with 15 bases left in between. Germline V CDR1 and CDR2: MNHNY, SVGAGI (reference sequence). CDR3 loop: CASSRLGLGYGYTF. In DNA form, the CDR3 reads TGTGCCAGCAGCCGCCTGGGACTGGGCTATGGCTACACCTTC.

This clone was picked up one time. This chain links TRBV14 with TRBJ1-2; D unresolved. Between the trimmed V and J ends, which lost 4 bases and 8 bases, there was a span of 23 bases. CDR3 size: 16 residues. Per the germline V gene, CDR1 is SGHDN and CDR2 is FVKESK. Written as DNA, the CDR3 is TGTGCCAGCAGCCCCCGCCACAGAGTAGGCCGGGAAGGCTACACCTTC. Translation: CASSPRHRVGREGYTF. Using reference TRBV14 and TRBJ1-2 for the parts outside the CDR3, the full variable domain is EAGVTQFPSHSVIEKGQTVTLRCDPISGHDNLYWYRRVMGKEIKFLLHFVKESKQDESGMPNNRFLAERTGGTYSTLKVQPAELEDSGVYFCASSPRHRVGREGYTFGSGTRLTVV.

This chain joins TRBV14 and TRBJ2-2; D is uncertain. The V end was cut by 4 bases, the J end by 1 base, with 4 bases between. The CDR3 length is 13 residues. Germline CDR1 is SGHDN and CDR2 is FVKESK. The CDR3 reads CASSLLNTGELFF. CDR3 nucleotide sequence: TGTGCCAGCAGCCTCTTGAACACCGGGGAGCTGTTTTTT.

The chain recombines TRBV7-8 with TRBJ2-5; 9 bases are shared with TRBD1. V lost 0 bases, J lost 4 bases, and 3 bases stayed unmatched. This CDR3 is 15 amino acids long. Germline V gene lookup returns CDR1 SGHVS and CDR2 FQNEAQ. The CDR3: CASSLAPGQGETQYF. The CDR3 DNA sequence: TGTGCCAGCAGCTTAGCCCCGGGACAGGGAGAGACCCAGTACTTC.

This clone was picked up a small number of times. The rearrangement joins TRBV28 to TRBJ1-2; D not certain. The germline V gene encodes CDR1 MDHEN and CDR2 SYDVKM. The CDR3 contains 15 residues. V lost 2 bases, J lost 8 bases, and 18 bases lay in between. CDR3 DNA sequence: TGTGCCAGCAGTTTACCCGGGCTCCGGGAGGAGGGCTACACCTTC. Encoded protein: CASSLPGLREEGYTF.

The chain joins TRBV27 to TRBJ2-3; 12 nucleotides agree with TRBD2. The V gene end was trimmed by 4 bases and the J gene end by 4 bases; junction bases not matched to a gene: 6. CDR1 MNHEY and CDR2 SMNVEV come from the germline V gene (reference sequence). The length of the CDR3 is 16 residues. The CDR3 bases are TGTGCCAGCAGTTCCTTGACTAGCGGGGGATCAGATACGCAGTATTTT. Its translation: CASSSLTSGGSDTQYF.

The genes are TRBV20-1 and TRBJ2-3, with TRBD2 matching over 10 bases. Losses at the gene ends were 3 bases for V and 5 bases for J; bases not matched to a gene: 8. This CDR3 is 15 amino acids long. The V gene's germline CDR1 is DFQATT and CDR2 SNEGSKA (reference sequence). CDR3 DNA sequence: TGCAGTGCTAGTCGGGCTAGCGGGAGTCTAGATACGCAGTATTTT. Its translation: CSASRASGSLDTQYF.

The chain uses TRBV9 and TRBJ1-4; D remains ambiguous. Germline V gene lookup returns CDR1 SGDLS and CDR2 YYNGEE. V was pared by 1 base and J by 1 base, with 17 bases between. The CDR3 spans 18 residues. The CDR3 DNA sequence: TGTGCCAGCAGCGTAAGCCCAGCTCGGGGTTTAACTAATGAAAAACTGTTTTTT. Encoded protein: CASSVSPARGLTNEKLFF.

V and J are TRBV5-1 and TRBJ2-2; weak D call: TRBD2 (6 bases). Germline CDR1 and CDR2: SGHRS and YFSETQ. Trimming shortened V by 4 bases and J by 3 bases, and 10 bases separated the two germline ends. The CDR3 covers 14 residues. As DNA, the CDR3 is TGCGCCAGCAGCGGGATAGCGGACACCGGGGAGCTGTTTTTT. Its translation is CASSGIADTGELFF.

The rearrangement joins TRBV5-1 to TRBJ2-5; D unclear. Germline V lookup: CDR1 SGHRS, CDR2 YFSETQ. V lost 0 bases and J 5 bases, leaving 14 bases between the germline ends. This CDR3 contains 15 residues. The CDR3 is CASSLGFAGEETQYF. CDR3 DNA: TGCGCCAGCAGCTTGGGTTTCGCCGGAGAGGAGACCCAGTACTTC. Complete variable domain (other parts from reference TRBV5-1 and TRBJ2-5): KAGVTQTPRYLIKTRGQQVTLSCSPISGHRSVSWYQQTPGQGLQFLFEYFSETQRNKGNFPGRFSGRQFSNSRSEMNVSTLELGDSALYLCASSLGFAGEETQYFGPGTRLLVL.

The chain employs TRBV5-1 and TRBJ2-1, with 7 bases aligning to TRBD1. The germline gives CDR1 SGHRS, CDR2 YFSETQ. This CDR3 contains 15 residues. With 3 bases clipped from V and 8 bases from J, the junction kept 11 bases outside the gene matches. CDR3 bases: TGCGCCAGCAGCTCCGGGACAGTTCTTGGGGATGAGCAGTTCTTC. Its protein is CASSSGTVLGDEQFF.

The chain uses TRBV19 and TRBJ1-1, with D uncertain. The germline V gene has CDR1 LNHDA and CDR2 SQIVND (reference sequence). This CDR3 region has 15 residues. Deletions cut 6 bases from V and 1 base from J, with 15 bases between. The CDR3 loop reads CASRTRAAGNTEAFF. CDR3 coding DNA: TGTGCCAGTAGAACCCGAGCAGCGGGGAACACTGAAGCTTTCTTT.

The gene calls are TRBV19 and TRBJ1-1; D remains ambiguous. The CDR3 consists of 15 residues. Germline V CDR1 and CDR2: LNHDA, SQIVND (reference sequence). Trimming removed 5 bases from V and 5 bases from J, with 18 bases in between. The CDR3 loop reads CASSDRLATATEAFF. CDR3 bases: TGTGCCAGTAGTGACCGACTGGCAACGGCGACTGAAGCTTTCTTT.

There are a few counts of this clone. The CDR3 coding sequence is TGTGCCAGCAGTTACTCGTCGGGAGGCCATAATTCACCCCTCCACTTT. Its protein is CASSYSSGGHNSPLHF. The V and J genes are TRBV6-5 and TRBJ1-6; D call uncertain. CDR1 MNHEY and CDR2 SVGAGI come from the germline V gene. The CDR3 length is 16 residues. V was trimmed by 0 bases and J by 5 bases, leaving 11 bases between them.

This chain uses TRBV27 with TRBJ1-6; tentative D call: TRBD1 (5 bases). Per the germline V gene, CDR1 is MNHEY and CDR2 is SMNVEV (reference sequence). V was cut by 2 bases and J by 2 bases, with 13 bases left in between. The CDR3 is made up of 17 amino acids. The CDR3 region is CASSLRQGVTYNSPLHF. The CDR3 nucleotides read TGTGCCAGCAGTTTAAGGCAGGGTGTCACCTATAATTCACCCCTCCACTTT.

This chain links TRBV7-2 with TRBJ2-5; tentatively, D is TRBD2 (5 bases). The CDR3 totals 12 residues. Deletions cut 5 bases from V and 5 bases from J, with 9 bases between. Per the germline V gene, CDR1 is SGHTA and CDR2 is FQGNSA. The DNA of the CDR3 is TGTGCCAGCAGCGGCGGGTCGGAGACCCAGTACTTC. Amino acid sequence: CASSGGSETQYF. Full variable domain (missing parts from reference TRBV7-2 and TRBJ2-5): GAGVSQSPSNKVTEKGKDVELRCDPISGHTALYWYRQSLGQGLEFLIYFQGNSAPDKSGLPSDRFSAERTGGSVSTLTIQRTQQEDSAVYLCASSGGSETQYFGPGTRLLVL.

This rearrangement joins TRBV6-2 or TRBV6-3 to TRBJ2-7, with a tentative D call TRBD1 (5 bases). Germline loops: CDR1 MNHEY, CDR2 SVGEGT. The CDR3 has 14 residues. V lost 5 bases, J lost 0 bases, and 11 bases lay in between. The CDR3 spells CASSHLDSSYEQYF. The CDR3 region has the DNA TGTGCCAGCAGTCACCTCGACAGCTCCTACGAGCAGTACTTC.

DNA for the CDR3: TGTGCCAGCAGTTTTCAGGGCCTGAACACTGAAGCTTTCTTT. Translation: CASSFQGLNTEAFF. The genes are TRBV27 and TRBJ1-1; maybe TRBD1 (5 bases). The CDR3 is 14 amino acids. In germline, CDR1 is MNHEY, CDR2 SMNVEV (reference sequence). Trimming shortened V by 3 bases and J by 0 bases, and 8 bases separated the two germline ends.

The chain combines TRBV11-2 with TRBJ1-4; 10 bases agree with TRBD1. Germline V gene sequence: CDR1 SGHAT, CDR2 FQNNGV. V gave up 1 base and J gave up 6 bases; unmatched junction bases: 2. The CDR3 is 15 amino acids. The CDR3 region has the DNA TGTGCCAGCAGCTTAGCCGGGACAGGGGATGAAAAACTGTTTTTT. Encoded protein: CASSLAGTGDEKLFF.

The rearrangement links TRBV29-1 to TRBJ2-3; D may be TRBD1 (6 bases). The V and J ends lost 5 bases and 1 base respectively, with 13 bases between them. Germline values: CDR1 SQVTM, CDR2 ANQGSEA. The CDR3 totals 14 residues. This chain's CDR3 is CSVRDTIGTDTQYF. DNA for the CDR3: TGCAGCGTTCGGGACACCATCGGCACAGATACGCAGTATTTT.